This T cell receptor beta chain emerged from a study of OX40 agonist ivuxolimab in advanced cancers. Study-wide background: Ivuxolimab, which is an agonistic anti-OX40 (CD134) antibody, was administered to the patients. Antecedent anti-PD-1, anti-PD-L1 or anti-CTLA-4 therapy was permissible, with roughly 36% having received some.

Profiled with immunoSEQ multiplex PCR; TCRdb holds only in-frame clones, not every one. The sample consists of about 68,000 clones, more than 75% of them appearing once. Deletions cut 1 base from V and 2 bases from J, with 6 bases between. CDR3 length: 13 residues. CDR1 SGDLS and CDR2 YYNGEE come from the germline V gene. In regard to this clone: Its antigen is unknown.

Regarding the study as a whole: Specificity for antigen went undetermined in the expanded peripheral T cells.

The input for sequencing was CD4+ or CD8+ T cells sorted from blood, taken in a trial of the OX40 agonist ivuxolimab. The rearrangement joins TRBV9 to TRBJ1-1; D unclear. This clonotype was sampled from an adult with an advanced solid tumor such as melanoma, head and neck, liver or kidney cancer. CDR3 protein: CASSVRFNTEAFF. The CDR3 nucleotides read TGTGCCAGCAGCGTAAGATTTAACACTGAAGCTTTCTTT.